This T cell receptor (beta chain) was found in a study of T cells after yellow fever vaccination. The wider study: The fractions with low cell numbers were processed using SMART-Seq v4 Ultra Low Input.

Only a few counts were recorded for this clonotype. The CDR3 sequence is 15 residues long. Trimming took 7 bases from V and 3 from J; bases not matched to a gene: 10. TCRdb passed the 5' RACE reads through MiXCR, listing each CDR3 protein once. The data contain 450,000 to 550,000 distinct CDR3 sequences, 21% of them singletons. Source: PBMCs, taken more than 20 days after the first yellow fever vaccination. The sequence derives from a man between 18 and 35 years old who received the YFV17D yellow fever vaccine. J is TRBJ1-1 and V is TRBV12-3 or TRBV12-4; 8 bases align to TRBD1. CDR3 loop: CASTQGAGEYTEAFF. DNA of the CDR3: TGTGCCAGCACTCAGGGGGCCGGGGAGTACACTGAAGCTTTCTTT.